The rows below give T cell receptor beta chains drawn from one sample of a study of CD8 T cells in Susac syndrome. TCRdb analysed the immunoSEQ multiplex PCR reads with MiXCR anew, one entry per CDR3 protein. The data hold about 49,000 distinct CDR3 sequences, with approximately 93% observed a single time. The specimen was CD8+ T cells from PBMCs. Receptors originate from a human donor in good health. CDR3s include the opening cysteine and the closing phenylalanine or tryptophan. A D gene is named only where the DNA matches it firmly. Only part of the rows carry a size: once, few, many, or a class if the clone is expanded.

clone_size,d_call,j_call,v_call,cdr3_nt,cdr3_aa
few,NA,TRBJ1-1,TRBV7-2,TGTGCCAGCAGCTTACGGGCAGGGGCACACACTGAAGCTTTCTTT,CASSLRAGAHTEAFF
NA,TRBD2,TRBJ2-5,TRBV13,TGTGCCAGCAGAACCCAGCGGGAGCCACGGGAGACCCAGTACTTC,CASRTQREPRETQYF
NA,TRBD1,TRBJ2-5,TRBV14,TGTGCCAGCAGCTTAACAGGGGGGCAAGAGACCCAGTACTTC,CASSLTGGQETQYF
once,NA,TRBJ2-2,TRBV15,TGTGCCACCAGGCTAACCGGTGGGACCGGGGAGCTGTTTTTT,CATRLTGGTGELFF
NA,NA,TRBJ1-3,TRBV30,TGTGCCTGGACCCAGAATGGAAACACCATATATTTT,CAWTQNGNTIYF
NA,TRBD2,TRBJ2-5,TRBV28,TGTGCCAGCAGTGAGAGTAGCGGGGTGGAAGAGACCCAGTACTTC,CASSESSGVEETQYF
NA,NA,TRBJ2-3,TRBV13,TGTGCCAGCAGCCCCACGGGTTCTGATACGCAGTATTTT,CASSPTGSDTQYF
NA,NA,TRBJ2-7,TRBV5-1,TGCGCCAGCAGCTTGGGGATACAGGGCTTCGAGCAGTACTTC,CASSLGIQGFEQYF
NA,TRBD2,TRBJ2-2,TRBV12-5,TGTGCTAGTGGTTCCGGACTAGCGGGAAAGGGGGGCACCGGGGAGCTGTTTTTT,CASGSGLAGKGGTGELFF
NA,TRBD1,TRBJ1-2,TRBV10-1,TGCGCCAGCAGTGATTCCGGGACAGGGGGCTTCGATGGCTACACCTTC,CASSDSGTGGFDGYTF
NA,NA,TRBJ2-1,TRBV29-1,TGCAGCGTTGTAGTCGCGGGAAAGTGGAATGAGCAGTTCTTC,CSVVVAGKWNEQFF
NA,NA,TRBJ2-7,TRBV2,TGTGCCGTCCAAGTTTCCTACGAGCAGTACTTC,CAVQVSYEQYF
once,NA,TRBJ2-5,TRBV19,TGTGCCAGTAGTCCGACCGGCGGGGAGACCCAGTACTTC,CASSPTGGETQYF
NA,NA,TRBJ2-7,TRBV27,TGTGCCAGCAGCCCGGGACTCCCTTTCTATTACGAGCAGTACTTC,CASSPGLPFYYEQYF
NA,TRBD1,TRBJ2-4,TRBV27,TGTGCCAGCAGCTTTATCGGGGGACAGGGGACAAACATTCAGTACTTC,CASSFIGGQGTNIQYF
NA,NA,TRBJ2-2,TRBV4-1,TGCGCCAGCAGCCAACCATTGGGCGGGGAGCTGTTTTTT,CASSQPLGGELFF
NA,TRBD1,TRBJ1-5,TRBV27,TGTGCCGTTACAGGGGGTCTCGGTCAGCCCCAGCATTTT,CAVTGGLGQPQHF
NA,NA,TRBJ1-5,TRBV19,TGTGCCAGTAGACCAGGGGTACTCTTTCAGCCCCAGCATTTT,CASRPGVLFQPQHF
once,NA,TRBJ1-5,TRBV28,TGTGCCAGCAGTTCGGACACGACCTATTATAGCAATCAGCCCCAGCATTTT,CASSSDTTYYSNQPQHF
NA,TRBD2,TRBJ2-1,TRBV2,TGTGCCAGCAGTGAGGGTAGCGGGCTGCCCGAGCAGTTCTTC,CASSEGSGLPEQFF
NA,NA,TRBJ2-7,TRBV7-8,TGTGCCAGTGTGTCGGGTATTAACTACGAGCAGTACTTC,CASVSGINYEQYF
NA,NA,TRBJ2-1,TRBV19,TGTGCCAGTAGTATTCTTTTCGGGGCAGTTGAGCAGTTCTTC,CASSILFGAVEQFF
NA,NA,TRBJ2-7,TRBV4-2,TGTGCCAGCAGCCTGACGGGGGGCGGGACCTACGAGCAGTACTTC,CASSLTGGGTYEQYF
NA,NA,TRBJ2-7,TRBV2,TGTGCCAGCAGTGTGGGGTTCGAGCAGTACTTC,CASSVGFEQYF
NA,TRBD2,TRBJ2-1,TRBV28,TGTGCCAGCAGTGAGACTAGCGACCGTTCCTACAATGAGCAGTTCTTC,CASSETSDRSYNEQFF
NA,NA,TRBJ1-2,TRBV28,TGTGCCAGCAGCCCTCAGGGGTCCTATGGCTACACCTTC,CASSPQGSYGYTF